Included here is one T cell receptor (beta chain) sequence, with context. These data are taken from a study of blood T cell repertoires in COVID-19. Turning to the study itself: There were acute and convalescent COVID-19 samples, and they came from the United States, Italy and Spain. PBMCs, B-cell-depleted T cells, or T cells were the source of the cDNA or gDNA that made up the material.

Source study methods: Amplifying reference gene primers gave estimates of nucleated cell counts. Here immunoSEQ multiplex PCR was the method, and the copy in TCRdb shows in-frame clones only, minus some. D and trimming were read from the DNA, whereas the V and J calls and clone size are those reported in that table. The profile shows more than 400,000 clones, approximately 85% of them singletons. The germline CDR1 and CDR2 sequences are MNHEY and SVGAGI. The trim removed 4 bases at V and 0 bases at J, leaving 6 bases unmatched. This CDR3 spans 15 amino acids. The gene calls are TRBV6-5 and TRBJ2-7; TRBD2 aligns across 7 bases. The sequenced sample was peripheral blood. The sequence came from a human donor in a cohort sampled during active COVID-19. DNA of the CDR3: TGTGCCAGCAGTTTAGCGGGTACCAGCTCCTACGAGCAGTACTTC. Residues: CASSLAGTSSYEQYF.